Listed below are T cell receptor beta chains from one sample, sequenced in a study of blood T cell repertoires in COVID-19. Data came from immunoSEQ multiplex PCR; TCRdb stores just in-frame clones and leaves some out. This table holds 100,000 to 150,000 clones, 75% to 90% found once. Material: peripheral blood. The source is a man between 65 and 79 years old with active or convalescent COVID-19. CDR3s include the opening cysteine and the closing phenylalanine or tryptophan. The order of the fields is V gene, clone size, J gene, D gene, CDR3 protein, CDR3 DNA. A D gene is named only where the DNA matches it firmly. The size entry is marked missing in some rows and otherwise reads once, few, many or a size class.

V gene: TRBV27
clone size: -
J gene: TRBJ1-4
D gene: -
CDR3 protein: CASRFGATNEKLFF
CDR3 DNA: TGTGCCAGCAGATTCGGGGCAACTAATGAAAAACTGTTTTTT

V gene: TRBV7-9
clone size: -
J gene: TRBJ2-5
D gene: -
CDR3 protein: CASSLVGDQETQYF
CDR3 DNA: TGTGCCAGCAGCTTAGTCGGGGACCAAGAGACCCAGTACTTC

V gene: TRBV5-1
clone size: -
J gene: TRBJ1-1
D gene: -
CDR3 protein: CASNRGERENTEAFF
CDR3 DNA: TGCGCCAGCAATAGGGGTGAGAGAGAGAACACTGAAGCTTTCTTT

V gene: TRBV27
clone size: once
J gene: TRBJ2-1
D gene: -
CDR3 protein: CASSLYGSHSYNEQFF
CDR3 DNA: TGTGCCAGCAGTTTATACGGGAGCCACTCCTACAATGAGCAGTTCTTC

V gene: TRBV5-4
clone size: -
J gene: TRBJ2-1
D gene: TRBD2
CDR3 protein: CASSLTSGPYNEQFF
CDR3 DNA: TGTGCCAGCAGCTTGACTAGCGGGCCCTACAATGAGCAGTTCTTC

V gene: TRBV20-1
clone size: -
J gene: TRBJ1-2
D gene: TRBD1
CDR3 protein: CSASGTGYSGYTF
CDR3 DNA: TGCAGTGCTAGTGGGACAGGATACTCTGGCTACACCTTC

V gene: TRBV21-1
clone size: -
J gene: TRBJ2-3
D gene: -
CDR3 protein: CASSKSLAKSTDTQYF
CDR3 DNA: TGTGCCAGCAGCAAGAGCCTAGCGAAAAGCACAGATACGCAGTATTTT

V gene: TRBV19
clone size: -
J gene: TRBJ2-5
D gene: -
CDR3 protein: CASSTLEASRETQYF
CDR3 DNA: TGTGCCAGTAGTACCCTGGAGGCTAGCAGGGAGACCCAGTACTTC

V gene: TRBV5-1
clone size: once
J gene: TRBJ2-5
D gene: TRBD2
CDR3 protein: CASRDLGLAGLSPAETQYF
CDR3 DNA: TGCGCCAGCAGGGACCTGGGACTAGCGGGACTGTCTCCCGCCGAGACCCAGTACTTC

V gene: TRBV30
clone size: -
J gene: TRBJ1-4
D gene: -
CDR3 protein: CAWSVLPGLGLFF
CDR3 DNA: TGTGCCTGGAGTGTACTACCGGGACTTGGGCTGTTTTTT

V gene: TRBV28
clone size: -
J gene: TRBJ2-3
D gene: TRBD1
CDR3 protein: CASSPTPDRGLDTQYF
CDR3 DNA: TGTGCCAGCAGTCCGACACCGGACAGGGGGCTAGATACGCAGTATTTT

V gene: TRBV4-1
clone size: -
J gene: TRBJ2-1
D gene: -
CDR3 protein: CASSQDPVREREYEQFF
CDR3 DNA: TGCGCCAGCAGCCAAGATCCGGTTCGGGAAAGGGAGTATGAGCAGTTCTTC

V gene: TRBV2
clone size: -
J gene: TRBJ2-1
D gene: TRBD1
CDR3 protein: CARTTGGPESSYNEQFF
CDR3 DNA: TGTGCCAGGACGACAGGGGGCCCTGAGAGCTCCTACAATGAGCAGTTCTTC

V gene: TRBV6-1
clone size: -
J gene: TRBJ1-5
D gene: -
CDR3 protein: CASSGTGMGVNQPQHF
CDR3 DNA: TGTGCCAGCAGTGGCACAGGGATGGGGGTCAATCAGCCCCAGCATTTT

V gene: TRBV6-2/TRBV6-3
clone size: few
J gene: TRBJ1-1
D gene: TRBD1
CDR3 protein: CASSNRGPEAFF
CDR3 DNA: TGTGCCAGCAGCAACAGGGGACCCGAAGCTTTCTTT

V gene: TRBV28
clone size: -
J gene: TRBJ1-3
D gene: -
CDR3 protein: CASSSRGAGVGNTIYF
CDR3 DNA: TGTGCCAGCAGTTCGCGGGGGGCAGGGGTCGGAAACACCATATATTTT

V gene: TRBV7-8
clone size: -
J gene: TRBJ2-1
D gene: TRBD2
CDR3 protein: CASSSATGTSGTNEQFF
CDR3 DNA: TGTGCCAGCAGCTCAGCTACCGGGACTAGCGGAACCAATGAGCAGTTCTTC

V gene: TRBV11-3
clone size: -
J gene: TRBJ2-3
D gene: -
CDR3 protein: CASSLDGAGRTDTQYF
CDR3 DNA: TGTGCCAGCAGCTTAGATGGGGCGGGGCGCACAGATACGCAGTATTTT

V gene: TRBV7-9
clone size: once
J gene: TRBJ2-5
D gene: TRBD2
CDR3 protein: CASSPGLAGGLGTQYF
CDR3 DNA: TGTGCCAGCAGCCCCGGACTAGCGGGAGGGCTAGGGACCCAGTACTTC

V gene: TRBV5-5
clone size: -
J gene: TRBJ2-3
D gene: -
CDR3 protein: CASSLLDTQYF
CDR3 DNA: TGTGCCAGCAGCCTCTTAGATACGCAGTATTTT

V gene: TRBV6-5
clone size: -
J gene: TRBJ1-4
D gene: -
CDR3 protein: CASRLPGNGGKLFF
CDR3 DNA: TGTGCCAGCAGACTTCCAGGGAATGGCGGAAAACTGTTTTTT

V gene: TRBV7-9
clone size: -
J gene: TRBJ2-1
D gene: TRBD2
CDR3 protein: CASSLETTSGLRNEQFF
CDR3 DNA: TGTGCCAGCAGCTTAGAAACGACTAGCGGGCTACGGAATGAGCAGTTCTTC

V gene: TRBV25-1
clone size: -
J gene: TRBJ1-6
D gene: TRBD1
CDR3 protein: CASRGQPNSPLHF
CDR3 DNA: TGTGCCAGCAGGGGACAGCCGAATTCACCCCTCCACTTT

V gene: TRBV11-2
clone size: -
J gene: TRBJ2-7
D gene: TRBD1
CDR3 protein: CASSPGTGNEQYF
CDR3 DNA: TGTGCCAGCAGCCCGGGGACAGGGAACGAGCAGTACTTC

V gene: TRBV14
clone size: -
J gene: TRBJ2-2
D gene: -
CDR3 protein: CASSQAWNTGELFF
CDR3 DNA: TGTGCCAGCAGCCAAGCATGGAACACCGGGGAGCTGTTTTTT

V gene: TRBV9
clone size: -
J gene: TRBJ1-2
D gene: -
CDR3 protein: CASSSSVQAYGYTF
CDR3 DNA: TGTGCCAGCAGCTCCTCCGTCCAAGCTTATGGCTACACCTTC

V gene: TRBV19
clone size: -
J gene: TRBJ2-7
D gene: TRBD2
CDR3 protein: CASTLKAGSYEQYF
CDR3 DNA: TGTGCCAGTACCCTCAAAGCGGGGAGCTACGAGCAGTACTTC

V gene: TRBV5-1
clone size: -
J gene: TRBJ1-4
D gene: -
CDR3 protein: CASSLAAGSNEKLFF
CDR3 DNA: TGCGCCAGCAGCTTGGCCGCCGGGTCTAATGAAAAACTGTTTTTT

V gene: TRBV2
clone size: -
J gene: TRBJ2-3
D gene: TRBD2
CDR3 protein: CASSEARLAGGDTQYF
CDR3 DNA: TGTGCCAGCAGTGAAGCGCGGCTAGCGGGAGGGGATACGCAGTATTTT

V gene: TRBV7-2
clone size: -
J gene: TRBJ2-1
D gene: TRBD2
CDR3 protein: CASSSRLAGVLNEQFF
CDR3 DNA: TGTGCCAGCAGCTCTAGACTAGCGGGAGTACTTAATGAGCAGTTCTTC

V gene: TRBV19
clone size: -
J gene: TRBJ2-1
D gene: TRBD2
CDR3 protein: CATSPGLANNEQFF
CDR3 DNA: TGTGCCACCTCTCCGGGACTAGCGAACAATGAGCAGTTCTTC

V gene: TRBV5-6
clone size: -
J gene: TRBJ1-4
D gene: -
CDR3 protein: CASSPGWGRGPEKLFF
CDR3 DNA: TGTGCCAGCAGCCCCGGATGGGGGCGCGGACCTGAAAAACTGTTTTTT

V gene: TRBV7-8
clone size: -
J gene: TRBJ2-1
D gene: TRBD2
CDR3 protein: CASSRTSGAHNEQFF
CDR3 DNA: TGTGCCAGCAGCCGGACTAGCGGGGCACACAATGAGCAGTTCTTC

V gene: TRBV5-1
clone size: -
J gene: TRBJ2-7
D gene: TRBD2
CDR3 protein: CASSLAGLAGSYEQYF
CDR3 DNA: TGCGCCAGCAGCTTGGCGGGACTAGCGGGGTCCTACGAGCAGTACTTC

V gene: TRBV5-1
clone size: -
J gene: TRBJ2-5
D gene: TRBD2
CDR3 protein: CASSYGTSSQETQYF
CDR3 DNA: TGCGCCAGCAGCTATGGGACTAGCAGCCAAGAGACCCAGTACTTC

V gene: TRBV5-1
clone size: -
J gene: TRBJ2-3
D gene: -
CDR3 protein: CASSSSSGTDTQYF
CDR3 DNA: TGCGCCAGCAGCTCCTCTAGCGGCACAGATACGCAGTATTTT

V gene: TRBV28
clone size: -
J gene: TRBJ2-3
D gene: -
CDR3 protein: CARRGGTDTQYF
CDR3 DNA: TGTGCCAGGAGAGGGGGTACAGATACGCAGTATTTT

V gene: TRBV12-5
clone size: -
J gene: TRBJ2-3
D gene: TRBD2
CDR3 protein: CASGFGLAGGLADTQYF
CDR3 DNA: TGTGCTAGTGGTTTTGGGCTAGCGGGAGGGCTCGCAGATACGCAGTATTTT

V gene: TRBV24-1
clone size: -
J gene: TRBJ2-1
D gene: -
CDR3 protein: CATSDGSPGSYNEQFF
CDR3 DNA: TGTGCCACCAGTGATGGCAGCCCGGGCTCCTACAATGAGCAGTTCTTC

V gene: TRBV10-3
clone size: -
J gene: TRBJ2-5
D gene: -
CDR3 protein: CAIRLGLEETQYF
CDR3 DNA: TGTGCCATCAGACTCGGACTGGAAGAGACCCAGTACTTC

V gene: TRBV21-1
clone size: -
J gene: TRBJ1-3
D gene: -
CDR3 protein: CASSKGGPSGNTIYF
CDR3 DNA: TGTGCCAGCAGCAAAGGAGGTCCATCTGGAAACACCATATATTTT